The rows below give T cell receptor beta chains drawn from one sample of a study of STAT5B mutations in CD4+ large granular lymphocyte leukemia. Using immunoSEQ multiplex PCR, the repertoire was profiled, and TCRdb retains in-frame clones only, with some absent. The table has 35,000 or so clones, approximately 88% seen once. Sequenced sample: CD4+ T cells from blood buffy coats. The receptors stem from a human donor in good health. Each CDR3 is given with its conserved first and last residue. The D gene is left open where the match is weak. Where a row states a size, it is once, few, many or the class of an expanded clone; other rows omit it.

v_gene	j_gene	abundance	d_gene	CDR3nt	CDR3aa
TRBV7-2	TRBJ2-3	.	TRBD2	TGTGCCAGCAGCCCTCGAGCGGGGGGGCGCGATACGCAGTATTTT	CASSPRAGGRDTQYF
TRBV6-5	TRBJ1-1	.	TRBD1	TGTGCCAGCAGTCGCGACAACTACGGGACAGCCGAAGCTTTCTTT	CASSRDNYGTAEAFF
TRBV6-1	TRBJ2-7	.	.	TGTGCCAGCAGGTCGTGGGGACGGGACTCCTACGAGCAGTACTTC	CASRSWGRDSYEQYF
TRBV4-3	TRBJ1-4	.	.	TGCGCCAGCAGCCAAGGGGACGGGTTGGAAAAACTGTTTTTT	CASSQGDGLEKLFF
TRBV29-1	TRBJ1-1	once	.	TGCAGCGTTCTTAGGGGCGGGGAAGGAGCTTTCTTT	CSVLRGGEGAFF
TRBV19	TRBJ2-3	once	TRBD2	TGTGCCAGTAGCCCCATGGGGGGGACAGATACGCAGTATTTT	CASSPMGGTDTQYF
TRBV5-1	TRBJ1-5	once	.	TGCGCCAGCAGCCCCAGACCCACTCCGAGCAATCAGCCCCAGCATTTT	CASSPRPTPSNQPQHF
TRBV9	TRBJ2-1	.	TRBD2	TGTGCCAGCACCAAGGGACTAGCGGCCTCCTCCTACAATGAGCAGTTCTTC	CASTKGLAASSYNEQFF
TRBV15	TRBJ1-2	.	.	TGTGCCACCAGCAGAGATAAGGGGACTTATGGCTACACCTTC	CATSRDKGTYGYTF
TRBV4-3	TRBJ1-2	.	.	TGCGCCAGCAGCCAAGATCTAAAATTCGGCTATGGCTACACCTTC	CASSQDLKFGYGYTF
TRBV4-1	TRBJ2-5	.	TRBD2	TGCGCCAGCAGCCAAGGAGCGGGAGGAGCAGAGACCCAGTACTTC	CASSQGAGGAETQYF
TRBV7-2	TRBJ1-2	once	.	TGTGCCAGCAGCCCAATATTAGTCTATGGCTACACCTTC	CASSPILVYGYTF
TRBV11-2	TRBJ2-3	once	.	TGTGCCAGCAGCTTAGTCGGTTTCGAGCGAGATACGCAGTATTTT	CASSLVGFERDTQYF